The 9 T cell receptor beta chains reported below all come from one sample, sequenced in a study of vaccination and CD4 T cells after COVID-19. Their target antigens are unknown. The study sequenced cultured CD4+ T cell DNA using the Oncomine TCR Beta short-read assay. From cultured CD4+ T cells, genomic DNA was extracted. In TCRdb, the PCR reads were re-called with MiXCR into one record per CDR3 protein. The profile shows about 9,700 distinct CDR3 sequences, 30% to 45% of them singletons. Regarding treatment: roughly 10-day PBMC culture with coronavirus spike peptide pools or control peptides (ViraFEST assay). Collection of the unexposed donor's CD4+ T cells took place before the COVID-19 pandemic (2011-2018). What was sequenced was CD4+ T cells from blood, cultured in vitro. The receptor source for this set is a human donor in good health.

The chain joins TRBV29-1 to TRBJ2-7; the D gene is possibly TRBD2 (6 bases). Looked up from germline, CDR1 is SQVTM and CDR2 is ANQGSEA. There are 12 residues in the CDR3. V was shortened by 4 bases and J by 2 bases, with 9 bases between the two germline ends. The CDR3 coding sequence is TGCAGCGTTGTTTGGGGGGCCTACGAGCAGTACTTC. It yields the protein CSVVWGAYEQYF.

V and J are TRBV20-1 and TRBJ2-5; D is possibly TRBD2 (6 bases). V lost 5 bases and J lost 7, with 17 bases in between. This CDR3 region has 13 residues. Germline V gives CDR1 DFQATT, CDR2 SNEGSKA (reference sequence). This CDR3 is CSAGLGTAATQYF. CDR3 nucleotide sequence: TGCAGTGCTGGACTCGGGACTGCCGCGACCCAGTACTTC.

This clonotype showed up just a few times. The chain joins TRBV19 to TRBJ2-7; D is unresolved. V was cut by 1 base and J by 5 bases, with 9 bases left in between. The CDR3 contains 13 residues. CDR1 and CDR2 (germline): LNHDA, SQIVND (reference sequence). The CDR3 here is CASSIGSFHEQYF. The DNA for the CDR3 is TGTGCCAGTAGTATAGGCAGCTTCCACGAGCAGTACTTC.

This chain connects TRBV12-3 or TRBV12-4 to TRBJ2-7, with 14 bases aligning to TRBD2. After removal of 5 bases from V and 3 bases from J, the junction contained 6 bases not matched to a gene. The CDR3 has 16 residues. The CDR3 loop is CASSEGTSGSSYEQYF. CDR3 coding DNA: TGTGCCAGCAGTGAGGGGACTAGCGGGAGCAGCTACGAGCAGTACTTC.

In its sample, this clonotype was seen a few times. The chain couples TRBV20-1 to TRBJ1-5; D is undetermined. In germline, CDR1 is DFQATT, CDR2 SNEGSKA (reference sequence). The CDR3 spans 14 residues. V was clipped by 6 bases and J by 4 bases, with 16 bases between them. The CDR3 region is CSAPLRGVNQPQHF. The CDR3, as DNA: TGCAGTGCCCCCCTGCGGGGAGTTAATCAGCCCCAGCATTTT.

This chain links TRBV12-3 or TRBV12-4 with TRBJ1-5; D perhaps matches TRBD1 (6 bases). This CDR3 has 14 amino acids. Between the trimmed V and J ends, which lost 6 bases and 3 bases, there was a span of 12 bases. CDR3 nucleotides: TGTGCCAGCAGCCCACAGGGAGTCAATCAGCCCCAGCATTTT. The encoded protein is CASSPQGVNQPQHF.

The gene calls are TRBV5-8 and TRBJ1-1; D unclear. The CDR3 has 16 residues. Germline V CDR1 and CDR2: SGHTS, YDEGEE. V shed 1 base and J shed 2 bases, with 15 bases lying between them. The CDR3 region is CASSLKGTGYNTEAFF. As DNA, the CDR3 is TGTGCCAGCAGCTTGAAAGGTACGGGGTACAACACTGAAGCTTTCTTT.

The rearrangement joins TRBV19 to TRBJ1-5, with D possibly TRBD1 on 5 matching bases. The ends were cut back, 7 bases at V and 1 base at J, with 11 bases in the middle. The CDR3 sequence is 14 residues long. Germline V gene lookup returns CDR1 LNHDA and CDR2 SQIVND (reference sequence). The CDR3: CASKDSRSNQPQHF. For the CDR3, the DNA is TGTGCCAGTAAAGACAGCAGGAGCAATCAGCCCCAGCATTTT.

This clonotype has only a few counts. The chain joins TRBV27 to TRBJ2-5, with 8 positions matching TRBD1. Germline V gene sequence: CDR1 MNHEY, CDR2 SMNVEV (reference sequence). The V segment lost 6 bases and the J segment 5 bases; nucleotides outside the gene matches: 8. The CDR3 loop spans 14 amino acids. CDR3 nucleotide sequence: TGTGCCAGCAGACCACGGACAGGGCCGGAGACCCAGTACTTC. Protein sequence: CASRPRTGPETQYF.